Below are 2 T cell receptor beta chains sequenced from a single sample in a study of shared clonotypes between healthy human individuals. Libraries were prepared by immunoSEQ multiplex PCR; TCRdb keeps only in-frame clonotypes and omits some of them. The table has around 2,100,000 clones, approximately 94% seen once. Positive CCR7 selection of CD45RO-negative cells yielded the naive CD8 cells, and terminally differentiated effector memory CD45RA+ cells were excluded. The source material was naive CD8+ T cells sorted from blood. These receptors all come from a man between 18 and 35 years old in good health.

The genes are TRBV2 and TRBJ1-1, with TRBD1 identical over 7 bases. Losses at the gene ends were 6 bases for V and 3 bases for J; bases not matched to a gene: 13. CDR3 length equals 16 residues. From germline, CDR1 is SNHLY and CDR2 FYNNEI. In nucleotides, the CDR3 is TGTGCCAGCAGCGAATTTTGGACAGGAAGGGACACTGAAGCTTTCTTT. Its protein is CASSEFWTGRDTEAFF.

This chain joins TRBV5-1 and TRBJ2-7; TRBD2 is a possible D gene (5 bases). The CDR3 sequence is 15 residues long. V lost 2 bases and J 5 bases, leaving 17 bases between the germline ends. The germline V gene has CDR1 SGHRS and CDR2 YFSETQ. The CDR3 DNA reads TGCGCCAGCAGCTTTCGGGATCCCGATATTCACGAGCAGTACTTC. The encoded protein is CASSFRDPDIHEQYF.